Included here is one TCR beta chain sequence, with context. Its antigen is unknown. Base quality data are lacking; no much larger clone is found one base away. The CDR3 has 17 amino acids, counting the end cysteine and phenylalanine. The retained sequence is limited to the CDR3, 51 bases, with the frame set at the first base. CDR1 and CDR2 were assigned from the germline V gene (reference sequence) as SGHNT and YYREEE. Germline trimming: 2 bases from V, 7 bases from J; junction bases outside gene matches: 15. The data belong to a study of OX40 agonist ivuxolimab in advanced cancers. About the investigation overall: Ivuxolimab, which targeted the costimulatory receptor OX40 (CD134), was an agonistic, fully human IgG2 monoclonal antibody. Intravenous ivuxolimab was administered to patients every 2 weeks at six dose levels: 0.01, 0.1, 0.3, 1.5, 3 and 10 mg/kg. Of the 50 or so patients in dose escalation, about 20 had hepatocellular carcinoma, some 15 had melanoma, 9 had renal cell carcinoma and 9 had head and neck cancer. A male proportion of about 79% and a mean age of approximately 60 years, ranging from 23 to 79, were recorded for the dose-escalation cohort. Patients were allowed to have had prior anti-PD-1, anti-PD-L1 or anti-CTLA-4 therapy, and 40% to 45% of the dose-escalation patients had previously received checkpoint inhibitors. Partial responses were achieved by three dose-escalation patients, of whom one had hepatocellular carcinoma and two had cutaneous melanoma. Peripheral TCRbeta sequencing aimed to test whether ivuxolimab altered TCR sequence diversity and caused clonal T-cell expansion. The paper describes the monotherapy dose-escalation part (N of about 55 patients) of the phase I trial of ivuxolimab.

For sequencing of the TCRbeta CDR3 region, genomic DNA was extracted from the sorted cells. The immunoSEQ Assay was used for sequencing of TCRbeta CDR3 regions. What TCRdb holds here is the immuneACCESS table cut down to in-frame rearrangements. Part of the clones is not present; checked against another copy, under half of the missing clones reflect an unresolved V gene, and the others are unexplained. A total of some 70,000 clones appear in this sample, 84% of them only once. Less than 2.5% of the sample comes from the top ten. The trial excluded patients who had a history of autoimmune disease or who were on systemic immunosuppression. In every dose cohort, peripheral blood was drawn for TCR sequencing at baseline, cycle 4 day 1, and cycle 7 day 1. Samples came from an open-label, multicenter, first-in-human phase I dose-escalation trial of ivuxolimab. Adults with locally advanced or metastatic head and neck squamous cell, hepatocellular, melanoma or renal cell carcinoma were enrolled in the trial. Before TCR sequencing, CD4+ T cells and CD8+ T cells were sorted from peripheral blood as separate populations.

Paper-wide results and their limitations: At doses of 0.1 to 3.0 mg/kg, clonal expansion of both CD4+ and CD8+ T cells in blood was seen between baseline and week 6. In partial responders in the 0.1-3.0 mg/kg groups, normalized peripheral clonal expansion was found to be among the lowest, especially among CD8+ T cells. The antigen specificity of the clonally expanded peripheral T cells was not determined. Low levels of normalized T-cell clonal expansion were also shown by some nonresponding patients. After ivuxolimab, expanded clones were on average more numerous among CD8+ T cells than among CD4+ T cells.

The input for sequencing was CD4+ or CD8+ T cells sorted from blood, taken in a trial of the OX40 agonist ivuxolimab. The sequence derives from an adult with an advanced solid tumor such as melanoma, head and neck, liver or kidney cancer. The sequence links TRBV5-4 to TRBJ2-1; TRBD2 matches 7 bases in the middle. The sequenced DNA is TGTGCCAGCAGCTTCGGCGCGCCGCGGGGGACTGCGAATGAGCAGTTCTTC. Translated, this is CASSFGAPRGTANEQFF.